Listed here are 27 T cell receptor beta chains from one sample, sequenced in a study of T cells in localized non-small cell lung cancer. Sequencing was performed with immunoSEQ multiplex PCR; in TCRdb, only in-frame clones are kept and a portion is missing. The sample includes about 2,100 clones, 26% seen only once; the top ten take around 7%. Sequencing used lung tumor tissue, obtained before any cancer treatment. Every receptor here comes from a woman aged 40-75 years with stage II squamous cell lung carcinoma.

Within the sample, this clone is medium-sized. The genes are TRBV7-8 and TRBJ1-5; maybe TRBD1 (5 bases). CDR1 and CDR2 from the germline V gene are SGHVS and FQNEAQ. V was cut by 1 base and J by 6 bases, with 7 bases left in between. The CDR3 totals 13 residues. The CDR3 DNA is TGTGCCAGCAGCTTAGGACAGCTTCAGCCCCAGCATTTT. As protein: CASSLGQLQPQHF. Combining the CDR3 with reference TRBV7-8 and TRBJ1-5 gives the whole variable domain GAGVSQSPRYKVAKRGQDVALRCDPISGHVSLFWYQQALGQGPEFLTYFQNEAQLDKSGLPSDRFFAERPEGSVSTLKIQRTQQEDSAVYLCASSLGQLQPQHFGDGTRLSIL.

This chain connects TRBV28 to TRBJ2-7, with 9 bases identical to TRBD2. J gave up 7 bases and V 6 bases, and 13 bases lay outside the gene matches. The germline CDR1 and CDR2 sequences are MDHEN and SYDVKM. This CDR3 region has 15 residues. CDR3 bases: TGTGCCAGCAGCTCACCAGCGGGAGGTCCCGAAGAGCAGTACTTC. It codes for CASSSPAGGPEEQYF. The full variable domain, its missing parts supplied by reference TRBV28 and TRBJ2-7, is DVKVTQSSRYLVKRTGEKVFLECVQDMDHENMFWYRQDPGLGLRLIYFSYDVKMKEKGDIPEGYSVSREKKERFSLILESASTNQTSMYLCASSSPAGGPEEQYFGPGTRLTVT.

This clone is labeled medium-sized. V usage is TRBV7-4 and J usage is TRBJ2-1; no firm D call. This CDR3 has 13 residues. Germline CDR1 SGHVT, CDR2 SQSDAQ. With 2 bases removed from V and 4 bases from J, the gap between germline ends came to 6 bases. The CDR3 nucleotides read TGTGCCAGCAGCTTAACAACTTACAATGAGCAGTTCTTC. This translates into CASSLTTYNEQFF.

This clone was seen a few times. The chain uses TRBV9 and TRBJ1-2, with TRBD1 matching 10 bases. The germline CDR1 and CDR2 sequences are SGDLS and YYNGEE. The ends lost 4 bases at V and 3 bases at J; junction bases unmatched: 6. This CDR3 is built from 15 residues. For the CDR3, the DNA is TGTGCCAGCAGCCAATCGACAGGGGGCCACTATGGCTACACCTTC. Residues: CASSQSTGGHYGYTF.

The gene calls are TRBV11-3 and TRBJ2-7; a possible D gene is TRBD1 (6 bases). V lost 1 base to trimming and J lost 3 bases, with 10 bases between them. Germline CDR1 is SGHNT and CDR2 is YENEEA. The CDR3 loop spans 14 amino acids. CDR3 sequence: CASSLGRGIYEQYF. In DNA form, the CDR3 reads TGTGCCAGCAGCTTAGGCAGGGGAATCTACGAGCAGTACTTC.

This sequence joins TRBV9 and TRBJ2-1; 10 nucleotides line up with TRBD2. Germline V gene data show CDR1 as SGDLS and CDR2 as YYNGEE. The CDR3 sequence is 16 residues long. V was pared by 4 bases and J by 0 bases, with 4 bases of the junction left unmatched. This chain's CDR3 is CASSTSGVSSYNEQFF. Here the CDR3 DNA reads TGTGCCAGCAGCACTAGCGGGGTTAGCTCCTACAATGAGCAGTTCTTC.

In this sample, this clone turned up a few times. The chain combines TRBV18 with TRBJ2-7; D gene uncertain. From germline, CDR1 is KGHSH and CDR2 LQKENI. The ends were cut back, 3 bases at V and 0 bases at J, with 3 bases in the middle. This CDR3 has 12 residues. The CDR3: CASSPDSYEQYF. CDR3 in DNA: TGTGCCAGCTCACCTGACTCCTACGAGCAGTACTTC. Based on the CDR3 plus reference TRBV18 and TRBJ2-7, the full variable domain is NAGVMQNPRHLVRRRGQEARLRCSPMKGHSHVYWYRQLPEEGLKFMVYLQKENIIDESGMPKERFSAEFPKEGPSILRIQQVVRGDSAAYFCASSPDSYEQYFGPGTRLTVT.

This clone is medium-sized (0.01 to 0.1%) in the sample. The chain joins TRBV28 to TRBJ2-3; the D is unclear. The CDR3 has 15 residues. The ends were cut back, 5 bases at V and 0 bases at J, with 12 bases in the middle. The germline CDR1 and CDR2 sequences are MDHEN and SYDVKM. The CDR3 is CASSRLDLSTDTQYF. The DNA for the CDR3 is TGTGCCAGCAGTCGATTAGATCTAAGCACAGATACGCAGTATTTT.

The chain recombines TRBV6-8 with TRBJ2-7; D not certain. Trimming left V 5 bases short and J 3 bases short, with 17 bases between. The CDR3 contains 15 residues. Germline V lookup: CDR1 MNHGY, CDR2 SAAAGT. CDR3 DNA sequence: TGTGCCAGCAGTGATACACCCAGGCACTTCTACGAGCAGTACTTC. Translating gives CASSDTPRHFYEQYF.

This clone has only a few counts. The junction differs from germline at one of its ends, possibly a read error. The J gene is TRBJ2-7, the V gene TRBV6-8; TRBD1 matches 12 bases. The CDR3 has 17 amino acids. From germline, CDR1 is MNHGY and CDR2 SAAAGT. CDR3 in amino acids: CAISDSPGQGAGYEQYF. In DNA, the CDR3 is TGTGCCATCAGTGACTCACCGGGACAGGGGGCCGGGTACGAGCAGTACTTC.

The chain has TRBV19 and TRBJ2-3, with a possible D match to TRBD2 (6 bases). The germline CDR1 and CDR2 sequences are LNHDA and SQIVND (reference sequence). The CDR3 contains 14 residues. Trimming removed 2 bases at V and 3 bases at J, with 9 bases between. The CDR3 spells CASSIIGGTDTQYF. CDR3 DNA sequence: TGTGCCAGTAGTATAATCGGGGGAACAGATACGCAGTATTTT.

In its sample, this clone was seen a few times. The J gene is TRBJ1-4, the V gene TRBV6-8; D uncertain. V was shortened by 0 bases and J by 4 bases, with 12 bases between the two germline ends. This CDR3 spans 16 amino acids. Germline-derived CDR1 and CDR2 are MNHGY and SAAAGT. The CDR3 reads CASSYSSRTFNEKLFF. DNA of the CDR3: TGTGCCAGCAGTTACTCCTCGAGGACCTTTAATGAAAAACTGTTTTTT.

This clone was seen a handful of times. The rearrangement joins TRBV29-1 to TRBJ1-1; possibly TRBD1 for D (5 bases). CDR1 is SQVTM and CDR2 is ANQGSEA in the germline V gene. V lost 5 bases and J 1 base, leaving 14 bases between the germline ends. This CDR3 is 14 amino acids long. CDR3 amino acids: CSVQKAGSNTEAFF. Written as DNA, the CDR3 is TGCAGCGTTCAAAAGGCAGGGTCGAACACTGAAGCTTTCTTT.

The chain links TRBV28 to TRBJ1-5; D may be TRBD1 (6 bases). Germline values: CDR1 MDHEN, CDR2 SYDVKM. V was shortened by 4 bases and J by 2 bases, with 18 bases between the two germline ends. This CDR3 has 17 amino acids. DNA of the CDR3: TGTGCCAGCAGTTCCCTGAGAGGACCAGGGGGCAATCAGCCCCAGCATTTT. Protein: CASSSLRGPGGNQPQHF.

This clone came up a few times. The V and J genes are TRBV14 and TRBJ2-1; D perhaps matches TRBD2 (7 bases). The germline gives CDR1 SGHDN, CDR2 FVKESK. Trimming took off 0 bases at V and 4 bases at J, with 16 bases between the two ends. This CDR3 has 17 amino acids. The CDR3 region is CASSQERGRDLYNEQFF. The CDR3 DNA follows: TGTGCCAGCAGCCAAGAGAGGGGGAGGGACCTATACAATGAGCAGTTCTTC.

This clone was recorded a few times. The CDR3 nucleotides are TGTGCCAGCAGTTACTCAAAGGGAAACACTGAAGCTTTCTTT. Its protein product is CASSYSKGNTEAFF. V and J are TRBV6-8 and TRBJ1-1; D is uncertain. There are 14 residues in the CDR3. With 0 bases removed from V and 2 bases from J, the gap between germline ends came to 7 bases. Germline-derived CDR1 and CDR2 are MNHGY and SAAAGT.

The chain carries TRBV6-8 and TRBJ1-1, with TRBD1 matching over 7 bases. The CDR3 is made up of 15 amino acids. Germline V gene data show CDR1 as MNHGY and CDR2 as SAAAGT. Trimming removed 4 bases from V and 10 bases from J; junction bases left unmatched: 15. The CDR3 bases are TGTGCCAGCAGTTGGACAGGCCGGCGCCTTAAAAGAGCTTTCTTT. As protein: CASSWTGRRLKRAFF.

The CDR3 spells CASSRGVFEQYF. For the CDR3, the DNA is TGTGCCAGCTCCAGGGGGGTTTTCGAGCAGTACTTC. The V and J genes are TRBV18 and TRBJ2-7; weak D call: TRBD1 (7 bases). The CDR3 runs to 12 residues. Germline lookup yields CDR1 KGHSH and CDR2 LQKENI. V dropped 6 bases and J dropped 6 bases, with 12 bases sitting between them.

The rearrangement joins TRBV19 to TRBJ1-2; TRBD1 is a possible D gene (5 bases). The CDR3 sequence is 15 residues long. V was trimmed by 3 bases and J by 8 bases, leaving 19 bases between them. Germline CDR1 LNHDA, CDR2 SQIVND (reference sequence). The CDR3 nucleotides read TGTGCCAGTAGTATGGGGCGCGGAAGACTAAAAGGCTACACCTTC. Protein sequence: CASSMGRGRLKGYTF.

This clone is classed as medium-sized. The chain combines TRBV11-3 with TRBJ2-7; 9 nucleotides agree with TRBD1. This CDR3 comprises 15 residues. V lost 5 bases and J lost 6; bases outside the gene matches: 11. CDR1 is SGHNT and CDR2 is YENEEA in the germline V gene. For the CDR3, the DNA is TGTGCCAGCAGCCATAGCCGGGACAGGGCGGTCGAGCAGTACTTC. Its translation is CASSHSRDRAVEQYF.

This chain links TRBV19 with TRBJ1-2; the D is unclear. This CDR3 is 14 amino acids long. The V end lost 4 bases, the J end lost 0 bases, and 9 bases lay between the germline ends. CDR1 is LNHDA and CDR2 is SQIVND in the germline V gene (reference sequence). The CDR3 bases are TGTGCCAGTAGTAACAGAGCACCTAACTATGGCTACACCTTC. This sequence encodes CASSNRAPNYGYTF.

CDR3 residues: CASSIGGEEQFF. The CDR3 nucleotides read TGTGCCAGTAGTATAGGGGGGGAGGAACAGTTCTTC. The chain links TRBV19 to TRBJ2-1; D is perhaps TRBD2 (6 bases). Trimming took off 1 base at V and 13 bases at J, with 11 bases between the two ends. The CDR3 length is 12 residues. Germline V CDR1 and CDR2: LNHDA, SQIVND (reference sequence).

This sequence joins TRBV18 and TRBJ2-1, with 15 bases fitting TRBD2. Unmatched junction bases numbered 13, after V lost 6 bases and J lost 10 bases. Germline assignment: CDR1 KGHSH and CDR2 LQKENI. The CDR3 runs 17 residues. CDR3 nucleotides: TGTGCCAGCTCGGGACAGGGACTAGCGGGAGGCCTATCAGAGCAGTTCTTC. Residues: CASSGQGLAGGLSEQFF.

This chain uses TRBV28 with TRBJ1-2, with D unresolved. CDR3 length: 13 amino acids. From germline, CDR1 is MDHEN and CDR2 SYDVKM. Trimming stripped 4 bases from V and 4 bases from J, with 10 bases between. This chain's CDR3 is CASSSRPSYGYTF. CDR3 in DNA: TGTGCCAGCAGTTCCCGACCGAGCTATGGCTACACCTTC.

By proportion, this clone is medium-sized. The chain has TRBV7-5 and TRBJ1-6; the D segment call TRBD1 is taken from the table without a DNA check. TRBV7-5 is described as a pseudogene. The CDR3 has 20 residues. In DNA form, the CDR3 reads TGTGCCAGCAGCTTATCCTGTCAGGGGCCTCGTACGGGATATAATTCACCCCTCCACTTT. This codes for CASSLSCQGPRTGYNSPLHF.

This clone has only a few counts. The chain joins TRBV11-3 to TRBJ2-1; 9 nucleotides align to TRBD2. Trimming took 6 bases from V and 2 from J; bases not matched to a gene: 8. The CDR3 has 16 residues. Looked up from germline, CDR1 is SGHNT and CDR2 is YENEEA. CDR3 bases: TGTGCCAGCAGTTCCGCTAGCGGGGTCCCCTACAATGAGCAGTTCTTC. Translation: CASSSASGVPYNEQFF.

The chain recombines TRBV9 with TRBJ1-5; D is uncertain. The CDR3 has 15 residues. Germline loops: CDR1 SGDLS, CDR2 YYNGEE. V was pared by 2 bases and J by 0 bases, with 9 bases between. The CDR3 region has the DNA TGTGCCAGCAGCGTTGGCAGTGATAGCAATCAGCCCCAGCATTTT. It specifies CASSVGSDSNQPQHF.